The T cell receptor beta chain described here comes from a study of identical twins (dated by TCRdb to about 2016). At the level of the whole study: TCR alpha and beta repertoires from monozygotic twins, unrelated adults of various ages and cord blood were deep-sequenced to test whether fetal clonotypes persist. To rule out contamination, replicate twin experiments were performed at different times with different library preparation protocols.

From a lookup of the germline V gene (reference sequence), CDR1 and CDR2 are SEHNR and FQNEAQ. Trimming at the junction amounts to 8 bases on V and 0 bases on J, and the germline ends lie 14 bases apart. From the cysteine through the phenylalanine, the CDR3 covers 15 amino acids. Of the read, only the CDR3 DNA is kept; its 45 bases are in frame from base 1. With respect to this clonotype: Its recognized antigen is unknown. No much larger clone exists at a distance of one base, and base qualities are not known.

General study outcomes and caveats: Invariant T cells such as MAIT and iNKT could partly confound zero-insertion analyses, though diverse VJ usage argued against this for most clonotypes. Because the same donors could not be followed over many years, the conclusions relied on cross-sectional statistical analysis. Fewer insertions were carried by abundant cord blood beta clonotypes; a weaker similar trend was observed in young adult naive repertoires, while no such trend was observed in memory repertoires. Excess twin sharing in beta out-of-frame sequences was weaker because fewer shared sequences lowered the signal-to-noise ratio. Compared with coincidental sharing between unrelated individuals, out-of-frame TCR alpha sequences shared between twins had an excess of sequences with low generation probability. In monozygotic twins, out-of-frame TCR alpha sharing was systematically underestimated by recombination models, although the models agreed with sharing between unrelated individuals.

The library was obtained by 5' RACE. The sequencing machine was an Illumina HiSeq 2000. Template switching added a universal primer binding site, and the final cDNA carried a unique molecular identifier that allowed TCR cDNA molecules to be counted accurately. First-strand cDNA for TCR alpha and beta chains was synthesized from specific primers in the conserved constant-segment region. To control for contamination, every cDNA library was double barcoded, receiving both a SMART-Mk sample barcode and Illumina barcodes. TruSeq adapter sequences, together with Illumina sample barcodes, were added in two successive PCR steps. The Illumina HiSeq platform was used with custom primers to sequence TCR alpha and beta cDNA libraries. In the authors' own workflow: Raw reads were processed with MiGEC to extract unique molecular identifiers, and MiXCR was used to determine CDR3 positions. For each individual, recombination models were inferred using an EM algorithm with the repgenHMM and IGoR tools. Shared clonotypes were analyzed with the tcR package in R, and sharing was normalized by the product of cloneset sizes. To study raw recombination without the effects of thymic and clonal selection, out-of-frame nonproductive sequences were analyzed. TCRdb reran the public reads through fastp at Q25 and MiXCR, keeping productive beta chains. CDR3 protein duplicates are merged, each entry listing the most common genes and DNA. TCRdb, not the authors, supplied the V and J calls. Across this sample there are about 920,000 distinct CDR3 sequences, with around an eighth seen only once. Around 1.6% of the sample lies in the top ten.

All donors were healthy Caucasians. Three pairs of female monozygotic twins, all aged 18 to 29 years, made up the twin cohort. RNA for TCR libraries was isolated from peripheral blood mononuclear cells. The same data also went into a second study, on yellow fever vaccine responses in identical twins. Taken from the second paper: The T cell response to vaccination in identical twins was reported by the authors to appear partly convergent and partly personalized. Focusing on identical twins, the study followed the T cell clones that responded to the vaccine, and did so with precision.

Input material: PBMCs. The TCR was taken from a woman between 18 and 30 years old in good health. The chain uses TRBV7-9 and TRBJ2-1; a tentative D call is TRBD1 (5 bases match). The nucleotide sequence is TGTGCCAGCTCCGGACAAATGGGCTCCTACAATGAGCAGTTCTTC. It is translated as CASSGQMGSYNEQFF.